This is a list of T cell receptor beta chains from one sample in a study of blood T cell repertoires in COVID-19. TCRdb's table, derived via immunoSEQ multiplex PCR, lists solely in-frame clones and lacks some. This sample has around 150,000 clones, with approximately 92% found just once. The sample comprised peripheral blood. All receptors come from a woman in her fifties or sixties with acute or convalescent COVID-19. Both conserved end residues are part of each CDR3. Each record gives: CDR3 DNA, CDR3 protein, V gene, clone size, J gene, D gene, CDR3 length. A D gene is named only where the DNA matches it firmly. The size entry is marked missing in some rows and otherwise reads once, few, many or a size class.

CDR3nt: TGTGCCAGCAGAACTTCAGGGGTGCGAACTGCTTTCTTT
CDR3aa: CASRTSGVRTAFF
v_gene: TRBV11-2
abundance: once
j_gene: TRBJ1-1
d_gene: NA
len: 13

CDR3nt: TGTGCCAGCAGCATTAGGGGTCAACAGCCCTACAATGAGCAGTTCTTC
CDR3aa: CASSIRGQQPYNEQFF
v_gene: TRBV9
abundance: NA
j_gene: TRBJ2-1
d_gene: NA
len: 16

CDR3nt: TGTGCCAGCTCACTATCCCGACGGGGGGTCGACGAGCAGTACTTC
CDR3aa: CASSLSRRGVDEQYF
v_gene: TRBV18
abundance: NA
j_gene: TRBJ2-7
d_gene: TRBD2
len: 15

CDR3nt: TGTGCCAGCAGCTACACCAGGGATGGGAAAGGACTGTTTTTT
CDR3aa: CASSYTRDGKGLFF
v_gene: TRBV11-2
abundance: NA
j_gene: TRBJ1-4
d_gene: NA
len: 14

CDR3nt: TGTGCCAGCAGTGACAGCGAAAAACTGTTTTTT
CDR3aa: CASSDSEKLFF
v_gene: TRBV6-4
abundance: NA
j_gene: TRBJ1-4
d_gene: NA
len: 11

CDR3nt: TGTGCCAGCAGTTACTCGCAAACCAGCTCTGGAAACACCATATATTTT
CDR3aa: CASSYSQTSSGNTIYF
v_gene: TRBV6-5
abundance: NA
j_gene: TRBJ1-3
d_gene: NA
len: 16

CDR3nt: TGTGCCAGCAGCTTAGGGGCGAATTCACCCCTCCACTTT
CDR3aa: CASSLGANSPLHF
v_gene: TRBV7-3
abundance: few
j_gene: TRBJ1-6
d_gene: NA
len: 13

CDR3nt: TGTGCCAGCAGCTTAGTCGGACTTGAAGAGACCCAGTACTTC
CDR3aa: CASSLVGLEETQYF
v_gene: TRBV7-2
abundance: NA
j_gene: TRBJ2-5
d_gene: NA
len: 14

CDR3nt: TGTGCCAGCAGCTTAGGGGGACTTGGCGAAAAACTGTTTTTT
CDR3aa: CASSLGGLGEKLFF
v_gene: TRBV7-2
abundance: NA
j_gene: TRBJ1-4
d_gene: NA
len: 14

CDR3nt: TGCGCCAGCAGTGGGACTAGCGGGGGGTCTTTGAATGAGCAGTTCTTC
CDR3aa: CASSGTSGGSLNEQFF
v_gene: TRBV10-1
abundance: NA
j_gene: TRBJ2-1
d_gene: TRBD2
len: 16

CDR3nt: TGTGCCAGCAGCTTAATCTACCAGCGGGGAGGGGGGGAGCTGTTTTTT
CDR3aa: CASSLIYQRGGGELFF
v_gene: TRBV11-2
abundance: NA
j_gene: TRBJ2-2
d_gene: TRBD2
len: 16

CDR3nt: TGTGCCAGCAGCTCCCGGACAGGGGGGAGTGAGCAGTTCTTC
CDR3aa: CASSSRTGGSEQFF
v_gene: TRBV9
abundance: NA
j_gene: TRBJ2-1
d_gene: TRBD1
len: 14

CDR3nt: TGCGCCAGCAGCCAAGAGGGCCTCAGCCGCGGGGAGCTGTTTTTT
CDR3aa: CASSQEGLSRGELFF
v_gene: TRBV4-3
abundance: NA
j_gene: TRBJ2-2
d_gene: NA
len: 15

CDR3nt: TGTGCCAGCAGTCCGGGAGGGAGCTATGGCTACACCTTC
CDR3aa: CASSPGGSYGYTF
v_gene: TRBV6-2/TRBV6-3
abundance: NA
j_gene: TRBJ1-2
d_gene: NA
len: 13

CDR3nt: TGCGCCAGCAGCCAAGTGGGCGAGGGAGCGGTCAATGAGCAGTTCTTC
CDR3aa: CASSQVGEGAVNEQFF
v_gene: TRBV4-1
abundance: NA
j_gene: TRBJ2-1
d_gene: NA
len: 16

CDR3nt: TGTGCCAGCAGTAAAAACAGGGGGGCAGAGACCCAGTACTTC
CDR3aa: CASSKNRGAETQYF
v_gene: TRBV2
abundance: NA
j_gene: TRBJ2-5
d_gene: TRBD1
len: 14

CDR3nt: TGTGCCAGTACGGACCCGGGACAGGGAGACTATGGCTACACCTTC
CDR3aa: CASTDPGQGDYGYTF
v_gene: TRBV19
abundance: once
j_gene: TRBJ1-2
d_gene: TRBD1
len: 15

CDR3nt: TGTGCCAGCAGGCGGTCAGACAGGGTCGGTAATCAGCCCCAGCATTTT
CDR3aa: CASRRSDRVGNQPQHF
v_gene: TRBV27
abundance: NA
j_gene: TRBJ1-5
d_gene: TRBD1
len: 16

CDR3nt: TGTGCCAGCTCTCAGGCGGGGGCAGATACGCAGTATTTT
CDR3aa: CASSQAGADTQYF
v_gene: TRBV18
abundance: NA
j_gene: TRBJ2-3
d_gene: TRBD2
len: 13

CDR3nt: TGTGCCAGCGGTCGTGATGGGGGACTGGCCTATAATTCACCCCTCCACTTT
CDR3aa: CASGRDGGLAYNSPLHF
v_gene: TRBV21-1
abundance: NA
j_gene: TRBJ1-6
d_gene: NA
len: 17

CDR3nt: TGCGCCAGCAGCTGGGGACAGGGGACAACCTACGAGCAGTACTTC
CDR3aa: CASSWGQGTTYEQYF
v_gene: TRBV5-1
abundance: NA
j_gene: TRBJ2-7
d_gene: TRBD1
len: 15

CDR3nt: TGTGCCAGCAGCTTAACCACTAGCGGGGGGCCCAGGAATGAGCAGTTCTTC
CDR3aa: CASSLTTSGGPRNEQFF
v_gene: TRBV5-4
abundance: NA
j_gene: TRBJ2-1
d_gene: TRBD2
len: 17

CDR3nt: TGTGCCAGCAGCTTATTCCGACTAGACAATTACAATGAGCAGTTCTTC
CDR3aa: CASSLFRLDNYNEQFF
v_gene: TRBV7-3
abundance: NA
j_gene: TRBJ2-1
d_gene: NA
len: 16

CDR3nt: TGTGCCAGTAGGTTGGGGAGCTCCTACAATGAGCAGTTCTTC
CDR3aa: CASRLGSSYNEQFF
v_gene: TRBV19
abundance: NA
j_gene: TRBJ2-1
d_gene: NA
len: 14

CDR3nt: TGTGCCAGCAGTTATGCGACATCCGGTGGCTACACCTTC
CDR3aa: CASSYATSGGYTF
v_gene: TRBV6-5
abundance: NA
j_gene: TRBJ1-2
d_gene: NA
len: 13

CDR3nt: TGTGCCAGCAGCAAAGCCCTCCTAGCGGGAGACGAGCAGTACTTC
CDR3aa: CASSKALLAGDEQYF
v_gene: TRBV11-1
abundance: NA
j_gene: TRBJ2-7
d_gene: TRBD2
len: 15

CDR3nt: TGCGCCAGCAGCCAAGACTCACAAGGAGGCACTGAAGCTTTCTTT
CDR3aa: CASSQDSQGGTEAFF
v_gene: TRBV4-3
abundance: NA
j_gene: TRBJ1-1
d_gene: NA
len: 15

CDR3nt: TGTGCCAGCAGTGAATATCCCGGGGGGGGAGAGACCCAGTACTTC
CDR3aa: CASSEYPGGGETQYF
v_gene: TRBV25-1
abundance: NA
j_gene: TRBJ2-5
d_gene: TRBD2
len: 15

CDR3nt: TGTGCCTGGGTATTTAGAGCTGAAGCTTTCTTT
CDR3aa: CAWVFRAEAFF
v_gene: TRBV30
abundance: NA
j_gene: TRBJ1-1
d_gene: NA
len: 11

CDR3nt: TGCGCCAGCAGCCAAGATCATCGTCAGGGGTCCGGAGAAAAACTGTTTTTT
CDR3aa: CASSQDHRQGSGEKLFF
v_gene: TRBV4-1
abundance: NA
j_gene: TRBJ1-4
d_gene: NA
len: 17

CDR3nt: TGTGCCAGCAGGGGGGACAGCAGTAGCAATCAGCCCCAGCATTTT
CDR3aa: CASRGDSSSNQPQHF
v_gene: TRBV2
abundance: NA
j_gene: TRBJ1-5
d_gene: TRBD1
len: 15

CDR3nt: TGTGCCAGCAGCGCCGTTCGGACAGAAATCTATGGCTACACCTTC
CDR3aa: CASSAVRTEIYGYTF
v_gene: TRBV9
abundance: NA
j_gene: TRBJ1-2
d_gene: NA
len: 15

CDR3nt: TGTGCCAGCAGTAGCCAGGGAACTGGAAACACCATATATTTT
CDR3aa: CASSSQGTGNTIYF
v_gene: TRBV28
abundance: NA
j_gene: TRBJ1-3
d_gene: NA
len: 14